Listed below are T cell receptor beta chains from one sample, sequenced in a study of cytomegalovirus exposure and HLA in healthy donors. Only in-frame clones appear in the TCRdb table, and some are missing; sequencing was by immunoSEQ multiplex PCR. The sample contains about 150,000 clones, 77% of which appear only once. Specimen: PBMCs. These receptors all stem from a male donor in good health and CMV-seronegative. Both conserved end residues are part of each CDR3. D genes are given only for firm matches. The size of a clone is reported for some rows only, either as once, few or many, or as a class for expanded clones.

>-|TRBV6-4|-|TRBJ1-2
TGTGCCAGCAGTGACGGGGGGGGCAAGGGCTACACCTTC
CASSDGGGKGYTF
>-|TRBV30|TRBD1|TRBJ1-5
TGTGCCTGGACCTACAGGGGACGGTTCAATCAGCCCCAGCATTTT
CAWTYRGRFNQPQHF
>-|TRBV27|TRBD2|TRBJ2-7
TGTGCCAGCAGGCCGACCAAGGGACTAGCGGGAGTCGAGCAGTACTTC
CASRPTKGLAGVEQYF
>-|TRBV11-2|TRBD1|TRBJ2-3
TGTGCCAGCAATCGGGACAGGCAACAAGATACGCAGTATTTT
CASNRDRQQDTQYF
>-|TRBV7-3|TRBD1|TRBJ2-7
TGTGCCAGCAGCCCCACCACAGGGGTAAGGGAGCAGTACTTC
CASSPTTGVREQYF
>-|TRBV2|TRBD1|TRBJ2-2
TGTGCCAGCGGAGGACAGGTGGACGGCGGGGAGCTGTTTTTT
CASGGQVDGGELFF
>-|TRBV12-5|TRBD2|TRBJ2-1
TGTGCTAGTGGTTTTAGCGGGTCGAGACTCAATGAGCAGTTCTTC
CASGFSGSRLNEQFF
>once|TRBV2|-|TRBJ2-7
TGTGCCAGCAGTCCACTCGACGAGCAGTACTTC
CASSPLDEQYF
>-|TRBV6-5|TRBD1|TRBJ1-1
TGTGCCAGCAGTGGACGACAGGGAGCGAACACTGAAGCTTTCTTT
CASSGRQGANTEAFF
>-|TRBV29-1|-|TRBJ1-2
TGCAGCGCTAGGACGGGAAGGCCTGGCTACACCTTC
CSARTGRPGYTF
>-|TRBV19|TRBD1|TRBJ2-5
TGTGCCAGTAGTAAGGACAGGGGACAACAAGAGACCCAGTACTTC
CASSKDRGQQETQYF
>-|TRBV6-5|TRBD1|TRBJ1-5
TGTGCCAGCAGTGGTTCCCGACAGGGAAATCAGCCCCAGCATTTT
CASSGSRQGNQPQHF
>-|TRBV10-3|TRBD2|TRBJ2-7
TGTGCCACCCGGACTAGCGTGGAGGCCGAGCAGTACTTC
CATRTSVEAEQYF
>-|TRBV6-1|-|TRBJ1-2
TGTGCCAGCAGTGACAGCCGAGCGGGGATCTATGGCTACACCTTC
CASSDSRAGIYGYTF
>-|TRBV6-5|TRBD2|TRBJ2-2
TGTGCCAGCAAAGGACTAGCGGGACGCGGGGGGGAGCTGTTTTTT
CASKGLAGRGGELFF
>-|TRBV4-1|TRBD2|TRBJ2-3
TGCGCCAGCAGCCAAGTCGGGGGGGCCGTCACAGATACGCAGTATTTT
CASSQVGGAVTDTQYF
>few|TRBV21-1|-|TRBJ1-1
TGTGCCAGCAGCAAGACCCCTGCCCCCCGCAGCAAGCCAGGTTTTTTAGTGGGCACTGAAGCTTTCTTT
CASSKTPAPRSKPGFLVGTEAFF
>-|TRBV20-1|-|TRBJ1-2
TGCAGTGCTAGGGGAGGGGATGGCTACACCTTC
CSARGGDGYTF
>-|TRBV19|-|TRBJ1-5
TGTGCCAGTAGTCCATTAACGGGGGAGGTTCAGCCCCAGCATTTT
CASSPLTGEVQPQHF
>few|TRBV14|TRBD2|TRBJ2-7
TGTGCCAGCAGCCAATTACATACTAGCGGGAGCTTCGAGCAGTACTTC
CASSQLHTSGSFEQYF
>-|TRBV7-2|TRBD2|TRBJ2-1
TGTGCCAGCAGCTTAGTACCTAGCGGGGGGTCTTCCTCCTACAATGAGCAGTTCTTC
CASSLVPSGGSSSYNEQFF
>few|TRBV4-1|TRBD2|TRBJ2-5
TGCGCCAGCAGCCCCGTGGGGAGGGCCAAAGAGACCCAGTACTTC
CASSPVGRAKETQYF
>few|TRBV15|-|TRBJ1-4
TGTGCCACCAGCAGAGATAAGGGGCAAAATGAAAAACTGTTTTTT
CATSRDKGQNEKLFF
>-|TRBV10-2|-|TRBJ1-4
TGCGCCAGCACCAACTTACTTGAGGAAAAACTGTTTTTT
CASTNLLEEKLFF
>once|TRBV7-2|TRBD1|TRBJ1-5
TGTGCCAGCAGTCGAGGGGGCAGGGGGCTAGACCAGCCCCAGCATTTT
CASSRGGRGLDQPQHF
>-|TRBV2|-|TRBJ1-3
TGTGCCAGCAGTGTCGGACAGCTCGGAAACACCATATATTTT
CASSVGQLGNTIYF
>few|TRBV4-3|TRBD1|TRBJ1-2
TGCGCCAGCAGCCAAGCCCAGGGGGGTTATGGCTACACCTTC
CASSQAQGGYGYTF
>-|TRBV6-1|-|TRBJ2-3
TGTGCCAGCAGTGAAGCGTGGGGAGGCCACACAGATACGCAGTATTTT
CASSEAWGGHTDTQYF
>once|TRBV5-5|TRBD1|TRBJ2-2
TGTGCCAGCCTGGTCCGACAGGGGGAGGTCGGCACCGGGGAGCTGTTTTTT
CASLVRQGEVGTGELFF
>-|TRBV5-1|TRBD2|TRBJ2-5
TGCGCCAGCAGCTCGCGTGGGACTAGGACCGGGGGGGGGTCCGAGACCCAGTACTTC
CASSSRGTRTGGGSETQYF
>-|TRBV7-2|-|TRBJ2-4
TGTGCCAGCACTGGTGGAGGGAAAAACATTCAGTACTTC
CASTGGGKNIQYF
>-|TRBV11-2|-|TRBJ2-7
TGTGCCAGCAGCCGACCCCAAGCGGTCACCGTATACGAGCAGTACTTC
CASSRPQAVTVYEQYF
>once|TRBV5-1|-|TRBJ1-4
TGCGCCAGCAGCTCCACAGGGAGGGGTGAAAAACTGTTTTTT
CASSSTGRGEKLFF
>-|TRBV10-1|-|TRBJ2-7
TGCGCCAGCAGCGACCCCGGGGGCGAGCAGTACTTC
CASSDPGGEQYF
>few|TRBV7-2|TRBD1|TRBJ2-7
TGTGCCAGCAGCCCCCGGACAGGAAACGAGCAGTACTTC
CASSPRTGNEQYF
>-|TRBV9|TRBD1|TRBJ2-3
TGTGCCAGCAGCCCCCAGACAGGGACGGGCACAGATACGCAGTATTTT
CASSPQTGTGTDTQYF
>-|TRBV5-1|-|TRBJ2-7
TGCGCCAGCAGCTTGACAGACCCCCGCTCCTACGAGCAGTACTTC
CASSLTDPRSYEQYF
>-|TRBV5-1|-|TRBJ2-7
TGCGCCAGCAGCTTGGACAGAACCTACGAGCAGTACTTC
CASSLDRTYEQYF
>-|TRBV11-2|TRBD2|TRBJ2-3
TGTGCCAGCAGCTTAATTGGGACTAGTGCAGATACGCAGTATTTT
CASSLIGTSADTQYF
>-|TRBV7-2|-|TRBJ2-3
TGTGCCAGCAGCTTAGCGGGACTCATCACAGATACGCAGTATTTT
CASSLAGLITDTQYF
>-|TRBV19|TRBD1|TRBJ2-7
TGTGCCAGTAGTCACGGACAGGGGACTATAAGCTCCTACGAGCAGTACTTC
CASSHGQGTISSYEQYF
>-|TRBV2|-|TRBJ1-2
TGTGCCAGCAGTGAAACCCGGGGAAGCCCGGGCGGCTACACCTTC
CASSETRGSPGGYTF
>-|TRBV27|-|TRBJ1-1
TGTGCCAGCAGCCGGTCAGGGAACACTGAAGCTTTCTTT
CASSRSGNTEAFF
>-|TRBV10-1|-|TRBJ1-5
TGCGCCAGCAGTGAGGATCTACCACTAGGTCAGCCCCAGCATTTT
CASSEDLPLGQPQHF
>-|TRBV9|-|TRBJ2-2
TGTGCCAGCAGCGTAGGGGGGGCGAACACCGGGGAGCTGTTTTTT
CASSVGGANTGELFF
>-|TRBV7-6|-|TRBJ2-2
TGTGCCAGCAGCCCACAGCTCACCGGGGAGCTGTTTTTT
CASSPQLTGELFF
>-|TRBV9|-|TRBJ1-2
TGTGCCAGCAGCGACCTGGGGGGGCTTGATGGCTACACCTTC
CASSDLGGLDGYTF
>-|TRBV4-2|-|TRBJ2-7
TGTGCCAGCAGCCAAGCCGCGGGACAGAGCTCCTACGAGCAGTACTTC
CASSQAAGQSSYEQYF
>-|TRBV1|-|TRBJ2-7
TGCCCTAGGACAGGCTGGTGCGAGCAGTACTTC
CPRTGWCEQYF